This T cell receptor (beta chain) originates from a study of prognosis after radiotherapy for stage I lung cancer. Study background: Subsequent to radiotherapy, distant metastatic disease emerged in a handful of patients (median 7 months), whereas more than 12 exhibited no significant progression. Findings of the study overall: Where distant metastases developed, patients had lower Shannon entropy after stereotactic body radiation therapy. Reportedly, TRBV and TRBJ gene usage varied with metastasis presence.

The CDR3 covers 15 residues. Germline-derived CDR1 and CDR2 are SGHRS and YFSETQ. V lost 4 bases and J lost 3, with 11 bases in between. It was by two-round multiplex PCR that TCR beta CDR3 was amplified from genomic DNA. Primers were specific to each TRBV and TRBJ gene in first-round PCR. TCRdb used MiXCR to reprocess the multiplex PCR reads, holding one entry per CDR3 protein. Here the sample spans about 35,000 distinct CDR3 sequences, around 34% being singletons. This clonotype showed up just a few times. Antigen unknown. Sequencing used PBMCs, obtained before or after stereotactic body radiation therapy (not recorded which). The rearrangement uses TRBV5-1 and TRBJ2-6, with D tentatively TRBD1 or TRBD2 (6 bases each). The receptor was isolated from a donor aged 50 or older with non-small cell lung cancer. This CDR3 is CASSREGGGANVLTF. The CDR3 bases are TGCGCCAGCAGCCGCGAGGGGGGTGGGGCCAACGTCCTGACTTTC.